The source of this TCR beta chain is a study of CD8 T cells in Susac syndrome. Study context: Over five sequenced Susac syndrome patients had clinically active disease, while fewer than 10 were in remission. General study points: The study conceded that its TCR sequencing and HLA analysis involved relatively few individuals.

The TEMRA cells underwent FACS enrichment, while the CD8+ and CD4+ T cells underwent negative isolation. For this clonotype: What it binds is not known.

RNA totalling about 0.5 to 1 ug underwent reverse transcription with random hexamers. Amplification of TCR beta CDR3 was carried out by immunoSEQ multiplex PCR, which covered 54 Vbeta and 13 Jbeta segments. MiXCR, run by TCRdb on the immunoSEQ multiplex PCR reads, gives a single entry per CDR3 protein. The table shows roughly 220,000 distinct CDR3 sequences, with less than 95% occurring only once. The CDR3 loop spans 12 amino acids. Deletions cut 2 bases from V and 8 bases from J, with 9 bases between. The sequenced material came from CD4+ T cells from PBMCs. The sequence derives from a human donor with Susac syndrome. V and J are TRBV12-3 or TRBV12-4 and TRBJ1-2, with D perhaps matching TRBD1 (5 bases). The DNA of the CDR3 is TGTGCCAGCAGTTTACGGGGCTTCGGCTACACCTTC. Translation gives CASSLRGFGYTF.